This note documents a single T cell receptor (beta chain) sequence. Its target antigen remains unknown. No much larger clone exists at a distance of one base, and base qualities are not known. The data derive from a study of spatial heterogeneity in lung cancer (dated 2019 in TCRdb). Looking at the study overall: More beta-chain than alpha-chain transcripts were consistently detected, likely reflecting higher beta-chain transcript abundance. In the raw uncorrected reads, each unique combination of TCR and UMI appeared on average more than ten times. In non-small cell lung cancer, the study quantitatively compared TCR alpha and beta repertoires across several tumor regions, matched nontumor lung, and blood. Nonsynonymous mutation counts, determined by whole-exome sequencing of tumor tissue, were related to TCR repertoire features. Both alpha and beta chains were TCR-sequenced in around 220 tumor regions, under 70 matched nontumor lung samples and around 54 PBMC samples obtained at surgery.

What the time point label conveys for this sample: sample taken at primary tumor resection. For TCR sequencing, whole RNA was extracted from tumor and nontumor lung tissue, or from cryopreserved PBMC samples, and no cell sorting was done. Donors were around 71 patients with early-stage, untreated non-small cell lung cancer from the lung TRACERx cohort. Only patients with enough RNA available from two or more tumor regions were chosen for TCR sequencing. The receptor library was made with 5' RACE. Sequencing was performed on a NextSeq 500. To allow correction of PCR and sequencing errors, the TCR library protocol tagged every TCR cDNA molecule with a unique molecular identifier. Under the source paper's analysis protocol: TCR identification, UMI-based error correction and CDR3 extraction were all carried out with Decombinator tools. TCRs above a frequency of 2 per 1,000, corresponding to the top 1% of the tumor frequency distribution, were defined as expanded. Each repertoire was subsampled 100 times to 5,000 TCRs, after which Renyi diversity was computed with the R vegan package. CDR3 similarity networks were built from amino acid triplet string-kernel similarity, connecting CDR3s with pairwise similarity above 0.82. Using fastp trimming at Q25 and MiXCR clonotype assembly, TCRdb reanalyzed the public sequencing data and kept in-frame beta chains. Each record represents a unique CDR3 protein, reported with the most common genes and DNA among its rows. These V and J calls derive from TCRdb rather than the authors' analysis. This sample lists almost 75,000 distinct CDR3 sequences; 13% were detected once. 7.2% of the sample rests with the top ten.

From the germline V gene (reference sequence), CDR1 is LNHDA and CDR2 is SQIVND. V is cut by 4 bases and J by 6 bases, and the space between the germline ends is 14 bases. From the cysteine up to the phenylalanine, the CDR3 has a length of 14 residues. Only the CDR3 portion is preserved as DNA: 42 bases, with reading frame beginning at the first base. The research as a whole found: Additional single-cell paired TCR alpha and beta sequencing was considered necessary to confirm, at a functional level, the hypothesis that regional TCRs recognize regional mutations. Ubiquitous expanded tumor TCRs were found in blood more often at tumor resection than at routine follow-up.

The receptor chain draws on TRBV19 and TRBJ2-3; a weak D assignment points to TRBD2 (6 bases agree). The sequence was collected from a male donor with early-stage non-small cell lung cancer. Sequences were derived from PBMCs, sampled at surgery. The DNA sequence reads TGTGCCAGTAGTACCAACTTCGCGGGGGATACGCAGTATTTT. This translates into CASSTNFAGDTQYF.